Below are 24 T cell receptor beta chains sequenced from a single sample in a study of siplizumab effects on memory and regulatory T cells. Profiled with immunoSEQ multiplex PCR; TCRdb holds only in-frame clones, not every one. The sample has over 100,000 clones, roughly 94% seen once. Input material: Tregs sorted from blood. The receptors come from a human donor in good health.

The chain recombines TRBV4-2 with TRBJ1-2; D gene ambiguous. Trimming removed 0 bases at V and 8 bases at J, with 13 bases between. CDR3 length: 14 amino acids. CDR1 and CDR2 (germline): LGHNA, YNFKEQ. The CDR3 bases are TGTGCCAGCAGCCAAGAACGTGGGAAGAGGGGCTACACCTTC. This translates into CASSQERGKRGYTF.

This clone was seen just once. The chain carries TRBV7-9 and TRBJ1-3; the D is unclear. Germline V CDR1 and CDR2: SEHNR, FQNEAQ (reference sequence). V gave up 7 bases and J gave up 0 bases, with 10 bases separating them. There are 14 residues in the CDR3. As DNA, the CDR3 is TGTGCCAGCACCAACACAGCCTCTGGAAACACCATATATTTT. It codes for CASTNTASGNTIYF.

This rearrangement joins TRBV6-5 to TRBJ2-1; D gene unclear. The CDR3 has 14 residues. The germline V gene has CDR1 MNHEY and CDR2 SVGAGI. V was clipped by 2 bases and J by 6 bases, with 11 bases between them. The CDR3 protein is CASSYVESGNEQFF. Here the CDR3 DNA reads TGTGCCAGCAGTTACGTGGAATCTGGCAATGAGCAGTTCTTC.

CDR3: CASSVGTTNEKLFF. CDR3 bases: TGTGCCAGCAGCGTAGGGACAACTAATGAAAAACTGTTTTTT. The chain is built from TRBV9 and TRBJ1-4; D not certain. V was shortened by 0 bases and J by 0 bases, with 3 bases between the two germline ends. CDR1 is SGDLS and CDR2 is YYNGEE in the germline V gene. CDR3 size: 14 residues.

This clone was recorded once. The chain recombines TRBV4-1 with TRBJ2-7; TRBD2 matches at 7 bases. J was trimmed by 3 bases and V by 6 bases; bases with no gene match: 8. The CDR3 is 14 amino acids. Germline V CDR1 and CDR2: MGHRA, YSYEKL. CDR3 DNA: TGCGCCAGCAGTCGCCGCGGGGGTCTCTACGAGCAGTACTTC. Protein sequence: CASSRRGGLYEQYF.

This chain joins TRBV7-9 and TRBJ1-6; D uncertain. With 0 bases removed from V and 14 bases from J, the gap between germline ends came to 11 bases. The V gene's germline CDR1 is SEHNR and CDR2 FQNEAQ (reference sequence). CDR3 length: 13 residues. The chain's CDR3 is CASSLADGRALHF. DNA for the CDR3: TGTGCCAGCAGCTTAGCGGATGGAAGGGCCCTCCACTTT.

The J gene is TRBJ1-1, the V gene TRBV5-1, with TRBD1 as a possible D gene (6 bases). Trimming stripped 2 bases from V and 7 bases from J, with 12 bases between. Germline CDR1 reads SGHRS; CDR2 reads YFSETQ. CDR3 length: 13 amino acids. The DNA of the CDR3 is TGCGCCAGCAGCTTACTTTCCAGGGGTGAAGCTTTCTTT. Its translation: CASSLLSRGEAFF.

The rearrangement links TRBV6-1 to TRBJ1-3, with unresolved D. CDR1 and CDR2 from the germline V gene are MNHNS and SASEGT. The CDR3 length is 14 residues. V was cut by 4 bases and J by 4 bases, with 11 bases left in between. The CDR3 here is CASSGSGSGNTIYF. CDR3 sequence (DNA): TGTGCCAGCAGTGGAAGTGGTTCCGGAAACACCATATATTTT.

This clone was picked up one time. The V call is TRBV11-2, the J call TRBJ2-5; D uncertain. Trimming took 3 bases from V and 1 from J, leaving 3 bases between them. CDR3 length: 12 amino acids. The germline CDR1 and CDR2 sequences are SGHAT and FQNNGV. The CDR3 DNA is TGTGCCAGCAGCTTCACCCAAGAGACCCAGTACTTC. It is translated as CASSFTQETQYF.

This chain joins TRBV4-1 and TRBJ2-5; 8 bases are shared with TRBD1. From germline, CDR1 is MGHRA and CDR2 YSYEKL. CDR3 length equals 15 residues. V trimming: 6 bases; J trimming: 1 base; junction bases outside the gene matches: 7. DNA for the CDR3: TGCGCCAGCAGTCAGGGACAGGTGGTCCAAGAGACCCAGTACTTC. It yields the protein CASSQGQVVQETQYF.

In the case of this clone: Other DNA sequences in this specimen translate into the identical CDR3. CDR3 sequence (DNA): TGTGCCAGCAGCCCCCCGGCAGGAGTAGGCACCGGGGAGCTGTTTTTT. As protein: CASSPPAGVGTGELFF. This chain links TRBV5-6 with TRBJ2-2, with D hard to call. This CDR3 is built from 16 residues. The germline V gene encodes CDR1 SGHDT and CDR2 YYEEEE. The ends were cut back, 4 bases at V and 4 bases at J, with 17 bases in the middle.

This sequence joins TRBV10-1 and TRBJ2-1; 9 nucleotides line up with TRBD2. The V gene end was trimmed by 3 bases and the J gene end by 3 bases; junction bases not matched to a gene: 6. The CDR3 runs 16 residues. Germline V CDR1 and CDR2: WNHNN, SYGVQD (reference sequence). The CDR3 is CASSDLAGGLYNEQFF. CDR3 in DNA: TGCGCCAGCAGTGATCTGGCGGGAGGGCTCTACAATGAGCAGTTCTTC.

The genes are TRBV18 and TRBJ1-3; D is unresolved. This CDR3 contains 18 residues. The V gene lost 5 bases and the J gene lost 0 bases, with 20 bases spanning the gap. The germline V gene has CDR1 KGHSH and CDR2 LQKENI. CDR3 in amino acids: CASSSLGIGRISGNTIYF. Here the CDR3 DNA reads TGTGCCAGCTCATCACTTGGAATTGGGAGAATCTCTGGAAACACCATATATTTT.

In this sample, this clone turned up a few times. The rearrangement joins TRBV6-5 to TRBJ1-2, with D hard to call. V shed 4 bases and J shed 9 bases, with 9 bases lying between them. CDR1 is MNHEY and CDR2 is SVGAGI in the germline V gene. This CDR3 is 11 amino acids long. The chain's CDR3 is CASSSPRSYTF. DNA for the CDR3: TGTGCCAGCAGTTCTCCCAGGAGCTACACCTTC.

CDR3 amino acids: CASSLGVYNEQFF. The CDR3 nucleotides read TGTGCCAGCAGCCTGGGAGTCTACAATGAGCAGTTCTTC. The rearrangement uses TRBV5-4 and TRBJ2-1; possibly TRBD2 for D (5 bases). V was shortened by 4 bases and J by 3 bases, with 8 bases between the two germline ends. This CDR3 has 13 amino acids. Germline V gene sequence: CDR1 SGHNT, CDR2 YYREEE (reference sequence).

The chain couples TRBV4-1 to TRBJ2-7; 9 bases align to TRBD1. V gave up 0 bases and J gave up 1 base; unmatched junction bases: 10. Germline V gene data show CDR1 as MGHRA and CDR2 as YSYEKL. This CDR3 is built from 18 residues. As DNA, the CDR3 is TGCGCCAGCAGCCAAGAAGCCCCCGGGACAGGGCTATCCTACGAGCAGTACTTC. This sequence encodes CASSQEAPGTGLSYEQYF.

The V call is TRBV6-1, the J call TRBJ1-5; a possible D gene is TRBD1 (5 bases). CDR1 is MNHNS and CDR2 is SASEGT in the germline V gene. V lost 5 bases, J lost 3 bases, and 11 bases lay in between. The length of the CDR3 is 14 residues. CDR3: CASSYDSANQPQHF. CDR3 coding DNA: TGTGCCAGCAGTTATGACAGTGCCAATCAGCCCCAGCATTTT.

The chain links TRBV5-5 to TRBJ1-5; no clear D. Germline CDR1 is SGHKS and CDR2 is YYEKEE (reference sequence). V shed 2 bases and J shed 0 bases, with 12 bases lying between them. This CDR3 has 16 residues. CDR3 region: CASSFNWAASNQPQHF. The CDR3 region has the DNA TGTGCCAGCAGCTTCAATTGGGCAGCTAGCAATCAGCCCCAGCATTTT.

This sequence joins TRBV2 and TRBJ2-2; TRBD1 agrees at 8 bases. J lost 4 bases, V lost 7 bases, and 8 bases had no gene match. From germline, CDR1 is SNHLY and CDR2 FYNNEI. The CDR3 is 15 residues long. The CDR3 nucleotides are TGTGCCAGCACTATTGGGACAGGAGGCACCGGGGAGCTGTTTTTT. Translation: CASTIGTGGTGELFF.

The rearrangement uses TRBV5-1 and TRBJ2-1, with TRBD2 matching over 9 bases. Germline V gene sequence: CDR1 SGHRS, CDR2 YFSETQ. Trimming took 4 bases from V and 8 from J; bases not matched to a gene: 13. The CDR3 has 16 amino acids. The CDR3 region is CASSGLAGSMVDEQFF. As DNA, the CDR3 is TGCGCCAGCAGCGGCCTAGCGGGATCCATGGTCGATGAGCAGTTCTTC.

CDR3 DNA sequence: TGCGCCAGCAGCTTGGCCCCAGGTAGAAGCGATCAGCCCCAGCATTTT. Protein: CASSLAPGRSDQPQHF. V gene TRBV5-1 combines with J gene TRBJ1-5; D is unresolved. In germline, CDR1 is SGHRS, CDR2 YFSETQ. Trimming took off 0 bases at V and 5 bases at J, with 15 bases between the two ends. This CDR3 is 16 amino acids long.

The CDR3 sequence is CASSSGSYWAQDEQYF. CDR3 nucleotide sequence: TGTGCCAGCAGCTCCGGGTCTTATTGGGCCCAGGACGAGCAGTACTTC. V usage is TRBV7-6 and J usage is TRBJ2-7; D gene unclear. The CDR3 is 16 amino acids. Germline V gene data show CDR1 as SGHVS and CDR2 as FNYEAQ. The V end lost 4 bases, the J end lost 5 bases, and 21 bases lay between the germline ends.

The CDR3 nucleotides are TGTGCCAGCAGCACTGAGGGGGGGCTCAGAGATACGCAGTATTTT. Protein sequence: CASSTEGGLRDTQYF. V and J are TRBV6-1 and TRBJ2-3; TRBD2 is a possible D gene (7 bases). The CDR3 runs to 15 residues. The ends were cut back, 6 bases at V and 5 bases at J, with 18 bases in the middle. Germline V lookup: CDR1 MNHNS, CDR2 SASEGT.

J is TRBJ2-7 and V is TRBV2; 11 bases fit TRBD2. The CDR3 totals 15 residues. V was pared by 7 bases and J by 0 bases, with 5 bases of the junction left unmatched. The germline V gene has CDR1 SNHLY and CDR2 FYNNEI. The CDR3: CASTWGLADSYEQYF. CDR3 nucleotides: TGTGCCAGCACTTGGGGACTAGCGGACTCCTACGAGCAGTACTTC.